This T cell receptor (beta chain) is drawn from a study of shared clonotypes between healthy human individuals. About the study: The people who gave samples were a couple of women and three men aged 18 to 49. General study findings and limits: Naive subsets tended to show greater estimated richness than memory subsets. At large depth, rarefaction still showed sorted-subset sequencing to be incomplete. Clonotype sharing across a few donors was observed for 5% to 6.5% of naive CD4 clonotypes.

About this clone: As yet, its antigen is unknown.

Between the trimmed V and J ends, which lost 5 bases and 7 bases, there was a span of 21 bases. Germline V gives CDR1 SEHNR, CDR2 FQNEAQ (reference sequence). This CDR3 spans 15 amino acids. TCRdb's copy holds only in-frame clones and misses some; the assay was immunoSEQ multiplex PCR. The sample carries more than 2 million clones, just under 95% recorded once. Naive CD8 cells lacked CD45RO, underwent positive selection for CCR7 and left out terminally differentiated effector memory CD45RA+ cells. The source of this sequence is a man between 18 and 29 years old in good health. Some clones in this sample may be carry-over from other donors' samples. The material sequenced was naive CD8+ T cells from PBMCs. The V gene is TRBV7-9, the J gene TRBJ2-7; possibly TRBD2 for D (5 bases). CDR3 sequence reads: CASSTIDRGSQEQYF. The CDR3, as DNA: TGTGCCAGCAGCACAATAGACCGGGGTTCTCAAGAGCAGTACTTC.